These 6 T cell receptor beta chains originate from one sample sequenced in a study of Ad26.COV2.S vaccination and SARS-CoV-2 variants. Data came from immunoSEQ multiplex PCR; TCRdb stores just in-frame clones and leaves some out. The sample carries 350,000 to 500,000 clones, roughly 87% recorded once. This sample's treatment: about 20 received Ad26.COV2.S at low or high dose, single or two shots; about 5 received placebo; per-sample allocation not given. Collection of samples fell on day 63 after the first vaccine or placebo injection. Specimen: peripheral blood, collected in a trial of Ad26.COV2.S vaccine versus placebo. The source is a person aged 18-60 years who received the Ad26.COV2.S COVID-19 vaccine or a placebo.

V usage is TRBV27 and J usage is TRBJ2-7, with a tentative D call TRBD1 (6 bases). CDR3 length equals 14 residues. V was pared by 2 bases and J by 4 bases, with 12 bases between. Per the germline V gene, CDR1 is MNHEY and CDR2 is SMNVEV (reference sequence). The CDR3 loop reads CASSLQGSFYEQYF. As DNA, the CDR3 is TGTGCCAGCAGTTTACAGGGGTCGTTTTACGAGCAGTACTTC.

The V and J genes are TRBV29-1 and TRBJ1-3; D not resolved. CDR3 length: 12 amino acids. Germline V lookup: CDR1 SQVTM, CDR2 ANQGSEA. V dropped 3 bases and J dropped 0 bases, with 3 bases sitting between them. The CDR3 region is CSVDTSGNTIYF. The CDR3 DNA sequence: TGCAGCGTTGACACCTCTGGAAACACCATATATTTT.

CDR3: CASSRGGGHQPQHF. The CDR3 nucleotides are TGTGCCAGTAGCCGCGGGGGGGGTCATCAGCCCCAGCATTTT. The genes are TRBV27 and TRBJ1-5; D may be TRBD1 (5 bases). V lost 9 bases and J lost 5, with 17 bases in between. This CDR3 comprises 14 residues. In germline, CDR1 is MNHEY, CDR2 SMNVEV (reference sequence).

The V gene is TRBV12-5, the J gene TRBJ1-1; D remains ambiguous. V was cut by 10 bases and J by 0 bases, with 9 bases left in between. The CDR3 has 12 amino acids. CDR1 LGHNT and CDR2 FRNRAP come from the germline V gene. CDR3 nucleotide sequence: TGTGCTACTATAAGGGTGAACACTGAAGCTTTCTTT. It yields the protein CATIRVNTEAFF.

This clone was counted a single time. The V gene is TRBV11-2, the J gene TRBJ2-3, with TRBD2 as a possible D gene (5 bases). Germline CDR1 and CDR2: SGHAT and FQNNGV. The CDR3 extends over 15 amino acids. Trimming pared 3 bases from V and 4 bases from J, leaving 14 bases between. The CDR3 DNA is TGTGCCAGCAGCTTGAGGAGCGGTTTCGCAGATACGCAGTATTTT. Translating it yields CASSLRSGFADTQYF.

The rearrangement uses TRBV7-8 and TRBJ1-1, with D possibly being TRBD1 (5 bases). The CDR3 has 14 amino acids. The V end was cut by 0 bases, the J end by 5 bases, with 10 bases between. The germline gives CDR1 SGHVS, CDR2 FQNEAQ. CDR3 protein: CASSLAWGRTEAFF. The CDR3 DNA is TGTGCCAGCAGCTTAGCATGGGGACGGACTGAAGCTTTCTTT.